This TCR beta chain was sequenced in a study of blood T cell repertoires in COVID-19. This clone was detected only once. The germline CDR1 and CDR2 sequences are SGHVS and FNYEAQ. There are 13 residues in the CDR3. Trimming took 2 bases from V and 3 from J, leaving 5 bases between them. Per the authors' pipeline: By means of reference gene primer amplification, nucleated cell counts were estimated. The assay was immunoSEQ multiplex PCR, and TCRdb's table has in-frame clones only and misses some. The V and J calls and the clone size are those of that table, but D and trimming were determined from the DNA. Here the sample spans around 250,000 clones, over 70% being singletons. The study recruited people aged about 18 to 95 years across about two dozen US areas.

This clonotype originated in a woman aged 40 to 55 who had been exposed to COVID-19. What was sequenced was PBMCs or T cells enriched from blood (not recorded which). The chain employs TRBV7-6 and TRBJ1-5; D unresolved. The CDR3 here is CASSLSHNQPQHF. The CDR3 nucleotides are TGTGCCAGCAGCTTAAGCCACAATCAGCCCCAGCATTTT. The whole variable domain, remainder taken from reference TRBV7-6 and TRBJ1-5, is GAGVSQSPRYKVTKRGQDVALRCDPISGHVSLYWYRQALGQGPEFLTYFNYEAQQDKSGLPNDRFSAERPEGSISTLTIQRTEQRDSAMYRCASSLSHNQPQHFGDGTRLSIL.